This T cell receptor (beta chain) was sequenced in a study of cytomegalovirus exposure and HLA in healthy donors. Study as a whole: One earlier analysis, a look at 200 million or so T cells, found 117 million unique TCR beta sequences. Study-level points and caveats: When analyzed later, a missense DCLRE1C variant was found to be linked to TCR beta V- and J-gene trimming.

As concerns this clone: Its antigen is unknown.

With 60 Vbeta and 13 Jbeta primers, the PCR was carried out. Using immunoSEQ multiplex PCR, the repertoire was profiled, and TCRdb retains in-frame clones only, with some absent. The repertoire table contains about 140,000 clones. The CDR3 is 14 amino acids. Per the germline V gene, CDR1 is MNHEY and CDR2 is SVGAGI. Deletions cut 7 bases from V and 6 bases from J, with 18 bases between. What was sequenced was PBMCs. This clonotype was sampled from a woman younger than 35 in good health and CMV-seronegative. V usage is TRBV6-5 and J usage is TRBJ1-1; D gene ambiguous. DNA of the CDR3: TGTGCCAGCACCCAGGACGCCAGGAGGTCTGAAGCTTTCTTT. Translated: CASTQDARRSEAFF.